A single sample is the source of the 11 T cell receptor beta chains below, sequenced in a study of shared clonotypes between healthy human individuals. TCRdb's table, derived via immunoSEQ multiplex PCR, lists solely in-frame clones and lacks some. The data contain just over 2,000,000 clones, 90% to 95% of them singletons. Sequencing was done on a sample of naive CD4+ T cells sorted from blood. Specified subset: CD45RA+ positively selected. The receptors derive from a man between 18 and 29 years old in good health.

This clone has a single count. This chain links TRBV10-3 with TRBJ1-1, with 7 positions matching TRBD1. With V trimmed by 5 bases and J by 4 bases, 4 bases remained unmatched. Germline CDR1 reads ENHRY; CDR2 reads SYGVKD. This CDR3 has 13 residues. The CDR3 spells CAISYQGGTEAFF. DNA of the CDR3: TGTGCCATCAGTTACCAGGGGGGCACTGAAGCTTTCTTT.

This chain connects TRBV9 to TRBJ2-7; weak D call: TRBD1 (6 bases). The ends were cut back, 3 bases at V and 2 bases at J, with 12 bases in the middle. The CDR3 is 14 amino acids. The germline CDR1 and CDR2 sequences are SGDLS and YYNGEE. CDR3 residues: CASSALGATYEQYF. In nucleotides, the CDR3 is TGTGCCAGCAGCGCTTTGGGGGCGACCTACGAGCAGTACTTC.

Remarks on this clone: The CDR3 carries no conserved terminal phenylalanine or tryptophan, so it likely arises from a read error. The chain uses TRBV6-5 and TRBJ2-7, with D uncertain. Germline-derived CDR1 and CDR2 are MNHEY and SVGAGI. V lost 0 bases and J 3 bases, leaving 12 bases between the germline ends. This CDR3 contains 15 residues. The chain's CDR3 is CASSYSSSGSYEQYL. CDR3 bases: TGTGCCAGCAGTTACTCTAGTTCGGGCAGCTACGAGCAGTACCTC.

In this sample, this clone turned up once. The chain has TRBV19 and TRBJ1-2; D may be TRBD1 (6 bases). Germline values: CDR1 LNHDA, CDR2 SQIVND (reference sequence). The V and J ends lost 1 base and 9 bases respectively, with 15 bases between them. The CDR3 contains 14 residues. CDR3: CASSIAAGTKRYTF. The DNA for the CDR3 is TGTGCCAGTAGTATAGCCGCCGGGACAAAACGCTACACCTTC.

The chain recombines TRBV28 with TRBJ2-5; TRBD1 or TRBD2 may be the D gene (5 bases each). CDR3 length equals 16 residues. Trimming shortened V by 3 bases and J by 5 bases, and 19 bases separated the two germline ends. In germline, CDR1 is MDHEN, CDR2 SYDVKM. The CDR3 here is CASSLLGKKEGETQYF. In nucleotides, the CDR3 is TGTGCCAGCAGTTTGTTGGGAAAAAAAGAGGGGGAGACCCAGTACTTC.

The chain links TRBV19 to TRBJ1-5; 9 bases are a match to TRBD1. The V segment lost 7 bases and the J segment 6 bases; nucleotides outside the gene matches: 13. The CDR3 spans 16 residues. Germline V gene sequence: CDR1 LNHDA, CDR2 SQIVND (reference sequence). CDR3 in amino acids: CASNPYAGQGRQPQHF. CDR3 bases: TGTGCCAGTAACCCATATGCCGGACAGGGGCGTCAGCCCCAGCATTTT.

V usage is TRBV4-1 and J usage is TRBJ2-5, with 8 positions matching TRBD2. V shed 0 bases, J shed 5 bases, and the junction held 11 bases outside the gene matches. Germline loops: CDR1 MGHRA, CDR2 YSYEKL. The CDR3 totals 17 residues. CDR3 coding DNA: TGCGCCAGCAGCCAAGATCGGGGTAGCGGGAAGGTCGAGACCCAGTACTTC. Translated: CASSQDRGSGKVETQYF.

The chain employs TRBV10-3 and TRBJ2-7, with TRBD1 identical over 10 bases. Losses at the gene ends were 5 bases for V and 9 bases for J; bases not matched to a gene: 10. The CDR3 is made up of 14 amino acids. CDR1 and CDR2 (germline): ENHRY, SYGVKD. CDR3 loop: CAISNPGQGNGQYF. The CDR3 DNA reads as TGTGCCATCAGTAATCCGGGACAGGGGAACGGGCAGTACTTC.

The V call is TRBV10-3, the J call TRBJ2-7; the match to TRBD2 covers 13 bases. V was clipped by 4 bases and J by 3 bases; unmatched bases: 3. From germline, CDR1 is ENHRY and CDR2 SYGVKD. The CDR3 is made up of 15 amino acids. Here the CDR3 DNA reads TGTGCCATCAGTGGGACTAGCGGGAGTATCTACGAGCAGTACTTC. It yields the protein CAISGTSGSIYEQYF.

The chain couples TRBV27 to TRBJ2-4, with 8 bases matching TRBD1. The V and J ends lost 5 bases and 8 bases, in that order; junction bases with no gene match: 8. The V gene's germline CDR1 is MNHEY and CDR2 SMNVEV (reference sequence). The CDR3 is 14 amino acids. The DNA for the CDR3 is TGTGCCAGCAGTCCCGGGGACAGGAGGGACATTCAGTACTTC. This sequence encodes CASSPGDRRDIQYF.

The chain joins TRBV6-5 to TRBJ2-3; no clear D. The CDR3 totals 12 residues. The V end lost 5 bases, the J end lost 8 bases, and 11 bases lay between the germline ends. Germline values: CDR1 MNHEY, CDR2 SVGAGI. In DNA form, the CDR3 reads TGTGCCAGCAGTCAGACGGAGTTTACGCAGTATTTT. It translates to CASSQTEFTQYF.